Below are 28 T cell receptor beta chains sequenced from a single sample in a study of vaccination and CD4 T cells after COVID-19. The treatment here: approximately 11-day PBMC culture with coronavirus spike peptide pools or control peptides (ViraFEST assay). The Oncomine TCR Beta short-read assay sequenced DNA from cultured CD4+ T cells. Each CDR3 protein gets one entry after TCRdb re-called the PCR reads with MiXCR. The sample holds tens of thousands of distinct CDR3 sequences, more than 40% seen once. These receptors lack a known antigen. The material sequenced was CD4+ T cells from blood, cultured in vitro, taken before SARS-CoV-2 vaccination. Receptor source: a human donor who received a COVID-19 vaccine.

V usage is TRBV5-1 and J usage is TRBJ2-7, with TRBD2 as a possible D gene (6 bases). The CDR3 consists of 13 residues. V was pared by 0 bases and J by 3 bases, with 7 bases between. CDR1 is SGHRS and CDR2 is YFSETQ in the germline V gene. The CDR3 loop is CASSLGRDYEQYF. Written as DNA, the CDR3 is TGCGCCAGCAGCTTGGGGCGGGACTACGAGCAGTACTTC.

The chain links TRBV29-1 to TRBJ1-2; possibly TRBD1 for D (6 bases). V was clipped by 5 bases and J by 2 bases, with 12 bases between them. The CDR3 is 13 residues long. CDR1 and CDR2 from the germline V gene are SQVTM and ANQGSEA. CDR3 sequence (DNA): TGCAGCGTTCTGGGCAGGGGCAACTATGGCTACACCTTC. It encodes CSVLGRGNYGYTF.

The V gene is TRBV7-2, the J gene TRBJ2-7; D gene unclear. Germline V gives CDR1 SGHTA, CDR2 FQGNSA. The V end was cut by 0 bases, the J end by 4 bases, with 10 bases between. The CDR3 has 14 residues. The CDR3: CASSLASPGYEQYF. The CDR3 DNA reads as TGTGCCAGCAGCTTAGCGTCCCCTGGGTACGAGCAGTACTTC. Variable domain in full (rest from reference TRBV7-2 and TRBJ2-7): GAGVSQSPSNKVTEKGKDVELRCDPISGHTALYWYRQSLGQGLEFLIYFQGNSAPDKSGLPSDRFSAERTGGSVSTLTIQRTQQEDSAVYLCASSLASPGYEQYFGPGTRLTVT.

V is TRBV5-6 and J is TRBJ1-2; D may be TRBD1 (6 bases). This CDR3 comprises 13 residues. Germline CDR1 reads SGHDT; CDR2 reads YYEEEE. Trimming removed 5 bases from V and 8 bases from J, with 16 bases in between. CDR3 protein: CASSSDRSRGYTF. Here the CDR3 DNA reads TGTGCCAGCAGTTCTGACAGGAGCAGGGGCTACACCTTC.

The chain employs TRBV24-1 and TRBJ1-5; D is uncertain. Germline loops: CDR1 KGHDR, CDR2 SFDVKD. V was cut by 1 base and J by 2 bases, with 17 bases left in between. The CDR3 is 18 residues long. The CDR3 bases are TGTGCCACCAGTGATTTAACGGTCGGACGTTGCGGCAATCAGCCCCAGCATTTT. Encoded protein: CATSDLTVGRCGNQPQHF.

The chain links TRBV20-1 to TRBJ2-3; D possibly corresponds to TRBD2 (7 bases). CDR3 length equals 15 residues. Trimming shortened V by 0 bases and J by 6 bases, and 16 bases separated the two germline ends. The germline gives CDR1 DFQATT, CDR2 SNEGSKA (reference sequence). CDR3 sequence: CSARDLRGPGDTQYF. Here the CDR3 DNA reads TGCAGTGCTAGAGATCTGCGGGGGCCCGGGGATACGCAGTATTTT.

This clonotype was seen more than once but under ten times. This rearrangement joins TRBV4-1 to TRBJ2-7; 9 nucleotides agree with TRBD2. This CDR3 is built from 16 residues. Looked up from germline, CDR1 is MGHRA and CDR2 is YSYEKL. V lost 4 bases, J lost 4 bases, and 11 bases stayed unmatched. The DNA of the CDR3 is TGCGCCAGCAGCCCCACCCAGCGGGGGGCTAGGTACGAGCAGTACTTC. It translates to CASSPTQRGARYEQYF.

This clonotype was picked up a small number of times. The chain is built from TRBV20-1 and TRBJ2-3; either TRBD1 or TRBD2 may fit D (5 bases each). Germline loops: CDR1 DFQATT, CDR2 SNEGSKA (reference sequence). With 0 bases removed from V and 2 bases from J, the gap between germline ends came to 12 bases. This CDR3 comprises 15 residues. CDR3 amino acids: CSARDRGPYTDTQYF. CDR3 coding DNA: TGCAGTGCTAGAGATAGGGGACCTTACACAGATACGCAGTATTTT.

This clonotype occurred a few times. This chain links TRBV21-1 with TRBJ2-5; whether TRBD1, the table's D call, matches the DNA was not checked. TRBV21-1 counts as a pseudogene. The CDR3 totals 14 residues. The CDR3 nucleotides read TGTGCCAGCAGCAAAGACGTCAGGGAACTATACCAGTACTTC. Translated: CASSKDVRELYQYF.

J is TRBJ2-7 and V is TRBV2; D not certain. CDR3 length: 11 residues. V lost 3 bases and J 9 bases, leaving 9 bases between the germline ends. Looked up from germline, CDR1 is SNHLY and CDR2 is FYNNEI. CDR3 sequence reads: CASSDNLGQYF. CDR3 DNA: TGTGCCAGCAGTGACAACCTGGGGCAGTACTTC.

The rearrangement uses TRBV6-1 and TRBJ2-3, with TRBD2 matching 7 bases. V lost 6 bases to trimming and J lost 0 bases; unmatched junction nucleotides: 6. From germline, CDR1 is MNHNS and CDR2 SASEGT. The CDR3 is 15 residues long. The chain's CDR3 is CASRASGDSTDTQYF. Written as DNA, the CDR3 is TGTGCCAGCAGAGCCAGCGGGGACAGCACAGATACGCAGTATTTT.

This clonotype was counted only a few times. The V gene is TRBV5-6, the J gene TRBJ1-2; 8 nucleotides line up with TRBD1. The CDR3 contains 15 residues. Germline V gene sequence: CDR1 SGHDT, CDR2 YYEEEE. V was pared by 0 bases and J by 7 bases, with 8 bases of the junction left unmatched. The chain's CDR3 is CASSLALRGRSGYTF. The CDR3 DNA reads as TGTGCCAGCAGCTTGGCCCTCAGGGGGCGGAGTGGCTACACCTTC.

The table lists this clonotype with a few counts. The V call is TRBV20-1, the J call TRBJ1-6, with 8 bases aligning to TRBD1. Germline-derived CDR1 and CDR2 are DFQATT and SNEGSKA (reference sequence). V lost 4 bases and J lost 8; bases outside the gene matches: 13. CDR3 length: 16 residues. CDR3 bases: TGCAGTGCTACCAAACAGGGGGGAAATATTTATTCACCCCTCCACTTT. It encodes CSATKQGGNIYSPLHF.

The V gene is TRBV10-1, the J gene TRBJ1-6; weak D call: TRBD1 (6 bases). The CDR3 contains 14 residues. Trimming removed 10 bases at V and 6 bases at J, with 16 bases between. From germline, CDR1 is WNHNN and CDR2 SYGVQD (reference sequence). CDR3 amino acids: CATLGGPINSPLHF. Written as DNA, the CDR3 is TGCGCCACTCTAGGGGGTCCAATTAATTCACCCCTCCACTTT.

This clonotype was found a few times. The chain uses TRBV7-8 and TRBJ1-2; 7 positions agree with TRBD1. The V gene's germline CDR1 is SGHVS and CDR2 FQNEAQ. The CDR3 runs 14 residues. The V gene end was trimmed by 3 bases and the J gene end by 5 bases; junction bases not matched to a gene: 6. CDR3 region: CASSFTDREYGYTF. DNA of the CDR3: TGTGCCAGCAGCTTTACCGACAGGGAATATGGCTACACCTTC.

The V gene is TRBV6-1, the J gene TRBJ1-1, with 7 nucleotides matching TRBD1. CDR3 length: 11 amino acids. Germline values: CDR1 MNHNS, CDR2 SASEGT. After removal of 6 bases from V and 7 bases from J, the junction contained 2 bases not matched to a gene. The CDR3 reads CASRDRVEAFF. DNA of the CDR3: TGTGCCAGCAGAGACAGGGTTGAAGCTTTCTTT.

The chain recombines TRBV10-3 with TRBJ1-1, with D possibly being TRBD1 (6 bases). Trimming took off 0 bases at V and 1 base at J, with 15 bases between the two ends. There are 17 residues in the CDR3. Germline CDR1 is ENHRY and CDR2 is SYGVKD. The CDR3 DNA reads as TGTGCCATCAGTGAGTCCTTCAAACAGGGACGGAACACTGAAGCTTTCTTT. Amino acid sequence: CAISESFKQGRNTEAFF.

This clonotype was counted a few times. The chain couples TRBV7-2 to TRBJ2-3; 9 bases fit TRBD2. Germline CDR1 SGHTA, CDR2 FQGNSA. The CDR3 has 17 amino acids. The J segment lost 4 bases and the V segment lost 2 bases, leaving 10 bases of the junction unmatched. The CDR3 spells CASSLRRGGLSSDTQYF. CDR3 nucleotides: TGTGCCAGCAGCTTACGGCGGGGGGGCCTCAGCTCAGATACGCAGTATTTT.

The J gene is TRBJ2-3, the V gene TRBV20-1; 7 nucleotides line up with TRBD1. CDR3 length: 16 amino acids. With 0 bases clipped from V and 4 bases from J, the junction kept 10 bases outside the gene matches. Germline loops: CDR1 DFQATT, CDR2 SNEGSKA (reference sequence). In nucleotides, the CDR3 is TGCAGTGCTAGAGACGGAGGACAGGTAATGGCAGATACGCAGTATTTT. It encodes CSARDGGQVMADTQYF.

This clonotype came up a few times. The chain carries TRBV5-4 and TRBJ2-5; 8 bases line up with TRBD2. The CDR3 covers 16 residues. Germline trimming cut 4 bases from V and 5 bases from J; bases unmatched to any gene: 13. Germline assignment: CDR1 SGHNT and CDR2 YYREEE (reference sequence). Here the CDR3 DNA reads TGTGCCAGCAGCCCCGCGAGGATCGGGGGGGCTGAGACCCAGTACTTC. This codes for CASSPARIGGAETQYF.

There are a few counts of this clonotype. DNA for the CDR3: TGCAGTGCTAGAGCGCTAGCGAGAGAGGATACGCAGTATTTT. This translates into CSARALAREDTQYF. This chain links TRBV20-1 with TRBJ2-3, with a tentative D call TRBD2 (6 bases). Germline V CDR1 and CDR2: DFQATT, SNEGSKA (reference sequence). This CDR3 comprises 14 residues. Trimming left V 1 base short and J 6 bases short, with 14 bases between.

There are a few counts of this clonotype. The chain uses TRBV7-8 and TRBJ2-3; D may correspond to TRBD1 or TRBD2 (5 bases each). Germline CDR1 SGHVS, CDR2 FQNEAQ. V dropped 4 bases and J dropped 1 base, with 15 bases sitting between them. The length of the CDR3 is 16 residues. Here the CDR3 DNA reads TGTGCCAGCAGCTCGGGACGCCCCGGGGGCACAGATACGCAGTATTTT. Protein sequence: CASSSGRPGGTDTQYF.

This sequence joins TRBV7-6 and TRBJ2-1, with 11 bases identical to TRBD2. Trimming took 3 bases from V and 12 from J; bases not matched to a gene: 7. The CDR3 spans 14 residues. The germline V gene encodes CDR1 SGHVS and CDR2 FNYEAQ. CDR3 loop: CASSFGSGGGGQFF. CDR3 bases: TGTGCCAGCAGCTTCGGTAGCGGGGGGGGCGGGCAGTTCTTC.

The rearrangement joins TRBV29-1 to TRBJ2-2; D call uncertain. Deletions cut 4 bases from V and 1 base from J, with 4 bases between. CDR1 and CDR2 (germline): SQVTM, ANQGSEA. The CDR3 has 12 amino acids. CDR3 bases: TGCAGCGTTGGGGTGAACACCGGGGAGCTGTTTTTT. It is translated as CSVGVNTGELFF.

The CDR3 DNA is TGTGCCACGCATGGAAATAGAAGGGAGACCGGGGAGCTGTTTTTT. This codes for CATHGNRRETGELFF. This chain uses TRBV24-1 with TRBJ2-2, with a tentative D call TRBD2 (5 bases). CDR3 length equals 15 residues. Germline V gene sequence: CDR1 KGHDR, CDR2 SFDVKD. The V gene lost 10 bases and the J gene lost 5 bases, with 19 bases spanning the gap.

This clonotype has a single count. This chain links TRBV10-2 with TRBJ1-5; D ambiguous. Germline values: CDR1 WSHSY, CDR2 SAAADI. Trimming left V 2 bases short and J 6 bases short, with 11 bases between. The CDR3 runs to 14 residues. CDR3 bases: TGCGCCAGCAGTGAGAAGGCAGATGGTCAGCCCCAGCATTTT. Translating gives CASSEKADGQPQHF.

This clonotype has more than one count but fewer than ten. V usage is TRBV2 and J usage is TRBJ1-6; D is undetermined. The ends were cut back, 10 bases at V and 0 bases at J, with 13 bases in the middle. The V gene's germline CDR1 is SNHLY and CDR2 FYNNEI. This CDR3 region has 15 residues. The CDR3 loop is CATQHESSYNSPLHF. The CDR3, as DNA: TGTGCCACTCAACACGAGAGCTCCTATAATTCACCCCTCCACTTT.

The chain employs TRBV10-3 and TRBJ2-5; TRBD2 is a possible D gene (7 bases). CDR1 is ENHRY and CDR2 is SYGVKD in the germline V gene. Trimming pared 5 bases from V and 5 bases from J, leaving 18 bases between. CDR3 length: 15 amino acids. The CDR3 region is CAISSLTGGGETQYF. As DNA, the CDR3 is TGTGCCATCAGTTCATTAACGGGGGGCGGGGAGACCCAGTACTTC.